Below, one TCR beta chain is given with its context. This clonotype was seen more than once but under ten times. It lacks a known antigen. It has no much larger one-base neighbor in the sample; base qualities were not kept. Sequencing relied on an Illumina NovaSeq 6000. TCRalpha and TCRbeta cDNA libraries were built by 5'RACE with constant-segment primers, adding sample barcodes and unique molecular identifiers. Trizol reagent was used to extract RNA from every sample. Amplification of the libraries took two PCR steps, and the second step added a second sample barcode plus Illumina TruSeq adapters. The libraries were sequenced on an Illumina NovaSeq using 2 x 150 bp paired-end reads. Processing in the source paper ran as follows. Reads were demultiplexed and collapsed into UMI-guided consensus sequences with migec v1.2.7. Using mixcr v2.1.11, UMI consensuses were aligned to TRA and TRB V and J templates and then assembled into clonotypes. A clonotype was counted as expanded or contracted only when both edgeR and NoisET called the clonotype significant, with the noise models trained on biological replicates. edgeR calls used a false discovery rate-adjusted p below 0.01 and a log2 fold-change threshold of 1. As an exploratory analysis of dynamics, max-normalized trajectories of the 1000 most abundant clonotypes were examined with PCA combined with hierarchical clustering. The CD4 or CD8 phenotype of responding clones was assigned using the separately sequenced CD4+ and CD8+ repertoires. TCRdb handled the public reads itself, with Q25 trimming in fastp and clone calling in MiXCR, and kept productive beta chains. Every entry covers one CDR3 protein and lists the most common genes and DNA from its rows. For this entry, the V and J calls and clone size follow TCRdb and not the study's own pipeline. Present in this sample are some 88,000 distinct CDR3 sequences, more than 20% of which were seen just once. Roughly 39% of the sample lies in the top ten.

In the germline V gene (reference sequence), CDR1 corresponds to SEHNR and CDR2 to FQNEAQ. Counted from cysteine to phenylalanine, this CDR3 has 19 amino acids. The kept DNA is CDR3 alone, 57 bases in frame from the first base. V ends up 1 base short and J 0 bases short, with an unmatched junction base count of 12. Ficoll-Paque density gradient centrifugation was used to isolate PBMCs. These data belong to a study of T-cell memory formation after mild COVID-19 (dated by TCRdb to about 2021). About the full investigation: TCR sequence clusters from the two donors were largely donor specific. In two donors, T-cell clones that expanded and contracted after mild COVID-19 were followed by sequencing TCRalpha and TCRbeta repertoires longitudinally. Two young, previously healthy adult volunteers, one female and one male, were included in the cohort.

General study outcomes and caveats: Contracting CD4+ clones turned up mainly in the CM and EM memory subsets, whereas EMRA was where CD8+ clones were enriched. Some responding clones were detected in pre-infection memory, suggesting pre-existing cross-reactive memory T cells joined the SARS-CoV-2 response. Only two mild cases were covered by the study, and larger cohorts that include severe cases with pre-infection samples were considered necessary. Clones contracting from day 15 to 85 had balanced CD4/CD8 phenotypes, while a second wave expanding from day 15 to 37 was biased towards CD4+. The second-wave clones that peaked on day 37 were not confirmed to be SARS-CoV-2 specific.

The clonotype comes from a young man who had mild COVID-19 (a few samples of this study predate the infection). The sample titles of this study are shuffled in the database, so cell type and time point are left out; the donor was told from shared clones. The sample consisted of PBMCs or a T cell subset sorted from them (not recorded which). The receptor chain draws on TRBV7-9 and TRBJ2-3, with 8 central nucleotides matching TRBD2. The nucleotide sequence reads as follows: TGTGCCAGCAGCTTAGACCCCCGAAGCCCGGGGGGGAGCACAGATACGCAGTATTTT. Its amino acids are CASSLDPRSPGGSTDTQYF.